This T cell receptor beta chain emerged from a study of long-term antiretroviral therapy in people with HIV. Runs used v3.0 of the immunoSEQ assay and were done at survey level. Generated by immunoSEQ multiplex PCR, the TCRdb table keeps only in-frame clones and is missing some. This sample has about 22,000 clones, with 70% to 90% found just once. In germline, CDR1 is SGHRS, CDR2 YFSETQ. Deletions cut 8 bases from V and 2 bases from J, with 10 bases between. The CDR3 consists of 12 residues. The clonotype was recovered from a man in his sixties with HIV. The source material was unsorted PBMCs, sampled 2.3 years after starting antiretroviral therapy. This chain connects TRBV5-1 to TRBJ2-5; no firm D call. CDR3 sequence reads: CASSQEQETQYF. The CDR3 DNA reads TGCGCCAGTTCGCAGGAGCAAGAGACCCAGTACTTC.